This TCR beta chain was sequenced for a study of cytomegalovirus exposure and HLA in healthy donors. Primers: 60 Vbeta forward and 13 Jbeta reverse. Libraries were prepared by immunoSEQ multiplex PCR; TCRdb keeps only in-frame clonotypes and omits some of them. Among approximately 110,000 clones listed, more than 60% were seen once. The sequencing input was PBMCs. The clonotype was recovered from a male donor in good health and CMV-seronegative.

The CDR3 is CASSERQGVYNEQFF. The CDR3 nucleotides are TGTGCCAGCAGTGAGCGGCAGGGGGTCTACAATGAGCAGTTCTTC. This chain joins TRBV2 and TRBJ2-1; TRBD1 matches 7 bases. The CDR3 is 15 amino acids. In germline, CDR1 is SNHLY, CDR2 FYNNEI. V trimming: 3 bases; J trimming: 3 bases; junction bases outside the gene matches: 5.